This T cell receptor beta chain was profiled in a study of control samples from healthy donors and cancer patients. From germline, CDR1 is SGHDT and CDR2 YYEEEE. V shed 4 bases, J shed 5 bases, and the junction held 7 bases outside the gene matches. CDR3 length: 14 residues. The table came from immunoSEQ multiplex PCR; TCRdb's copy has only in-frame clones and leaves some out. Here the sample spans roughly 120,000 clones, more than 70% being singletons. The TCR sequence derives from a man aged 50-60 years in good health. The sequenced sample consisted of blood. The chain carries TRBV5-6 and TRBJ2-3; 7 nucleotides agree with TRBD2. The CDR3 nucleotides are TGTGCCAGCAGCAAAGGGACTACCGAAGATACGCAGTATTTT. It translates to CASSKGTTEDTQYF.